This TCR beta chain comes out of a study of identical twins. V trimming: 4 bases; J trimming: 5 bases; junction bases outside the gene matches: 12. Germline V gene data show CDR1 as SGHRS and CDR2 as YFSETQ. The CDR3 loop spans 16 amino acids. Unique molecular identifiers were present on cDNA, and template switching added a universal primer site. TCRdb reprocessed the 5' RACE reads via MiXCR and lists one record per CDR3 protein. The sample records hundreds of thousands of distinct CDR3 sequences, around 6.1% being singletons. This clonotype came up a few times. The clonotype comes from a man younger than 35 in good health. Source material: naive T cells sorted from blood. The rearrangement joins TRBV5-1 to TRBJ2-7, with TRBD1 matching 10 bases. As DNA, the CDR3 is TGCGCCAGCAGCGGCAGACAGGGGGCCCGGTCTAACGAGCAGTACTTC. Protein sequence: CASSGRQGARSNEQYF.